These 27 T cell receptor beta chains were sequenced from one sample in a study of blood T cell repertoires in COVID-19. Repertoires were generated with immunoSEQ multiplex PCR, while TCRdb's copy carries only in-frame clones and drops some. This sample yields just over 150,000 clones, of which less than 90% are seen a single time; about 2.5% belongs to the top ten. Sequencing input: peripheral blood. The source is a woman between 70 and 85 years old with acute or convalescent COVID-19.

The chain links TRBV7-2 to TRBJ2-1; D call uncertain. Trimming left V 1 base short and J 8 bases short, with 12 bases between. The CDR3 extends over 14 amino acids. Germline V gives CDR1 SGHTA, CDR2 FQGNSA. The CDR3, as DNA: TGTGCCAGCAGCTTAGGCCCCAGTCTCGATGAGCAGTTCTTC. Translation gives CASSLGPSLDEQFF.

The chain links TRBV12-3 or TRBV12-4 to TRBJ1-2; possibly TRBD1 for D (5 bases). The V gene lost 5 bases and the J gene lost 8 bases, with 15 bases spanning the gap. CDR3 length: 13 residues. The DNA of the CDR3 is TGTGCCAGCAGTAGACAGAGCTTTTCCGGCTACACCTTC. This gives the protein CASSRQSFSGYTF.

The CDR3 DNA sequence: TGCAGCGTGACCGGGACTTCGTATGGCTACACCTTC. It is translated as CSVTGTSYGYTF. The chain employs TRBV29-1 and TRBJ1-2, with D possibly matching TRBD1 (5 bases). Trimming took off 6 bases at V and 5 bases at J, with 13 bases between the two ends. Germline values: CDR1 SQVTM, CDR2 ANQGSEA. The CDR3 extends over 12 amino acids. Supplemented by reference TRBV29-1 and TRBJ1-2, the full variable domain reads SAVISQKPSRDICQRGTSLTIQCQVDSQVTMMFWYRQQPGQSLTLIATANQGSEATYESGFVIDKFPISRPNLTFSTLTVSNMSPEDSSIYLCSVTGTSYGYTFGSGTRLTVV.

The chain links TRBV6-1 to TRBJ1-2, with D hard to call. The CDR3 covers 16 residues. CDR1 and CDR2 from the germline V gene are MNHNS and SASEGT. V was shortened by 1 base and J by 2 bases, with 14 bases between the two germline ends. CDR3 loop: CASSEELGRLNYGYTF. The CDR3 bases are TGTGCCAGCAGTGAAGAGTTGGGCAGATTGAACTATGGCTACACCTTC.

The chain recombines TRBV4-3 with TRBJ2-1; 10 bases agree with TRBD2. J lost 12 bases, V lost 0 bases, and 11 bases had no gene match. This CDR3 has 16 amino acids. Germline V gives CDR1 LGHNA, CDR2 YSLEER. The CDR3 DNA is TGCGCCAGCAGCCAAGAATCTAGCGGGGGCCGTTTGGGGCAGTTCTTC. Translated, it gives CASSQESSGGRLGQFF.

The chain couples TRBV7-8 to TRBJ1-2; unclear D gene. The CDR3 is 13 residues long. Germline loops: CDR1 SGHVS, CDR2 FQNEAQ. Trimming removed 1 base at V and 8 bases at J, with 11 bases between. CDR3 sequence (DNA): TGTGCCAGCAGCTTAGAGCGAGTTCGGGGCTACACCTTC. Its translation: CASSLERVRGYTF.

This clone has just one count. CDR3 coding DNA: TGTGCCAGTAGTTATCCGGACAGGGACACTGATAATTCACCCCTCCACTTT. Its translation is CASSYPDRDTDNSPLHF. The chain joins TRBV19 to TRBJ1-6, with 8 bases lining up with TRBD1. CDR1 is LNHDA and CDR2 is SQIVND in the germline V gene (reference sequence). This CDR3 is built from 17 residues. With 5 bases clipped from V and 5 bases from J, the junction kept 11 bases outside the gene matches.

V and J are TRBV3-1 (or the pseudogene TRBV3-2) and TRBJ1-5; 8 nucleotides agree with TRBD1. Germline-derived CDR1 and CDR2 are LGHDT and YNNKEL (reference sequence). This CDR3 is built from 14 residues. The ends lost 1 base at V and 6 bases at J; junction bases unmatched: 2. The CDR3 sequence is CASSQGRGRQPQHF. In nucleotides, the CDR3 is TGTGCCAGCAGCCAAGGCAGGGGGCGTCAGCCCCAGCATTTT.

The rearrangement uses TRBV18 and TRBJ2-3; the match to TRBD2 covers 8 bases. Germline loops: CDR1 KGHSH, CDR2 LQKENI. After removal of 3 bases from V and 0 bases from J, the junction contained 5 bases not matched to a gene. The CDR3 has 16 residues. In DNA, the CDR3 is TGTGCCAGCTCACCCATAGCGGGGACTAGCACAGATACGCAGTATTTT. This codes for CASSPIAGTSTDTQYF.

In nucleotides, the CDR3 is TGTGCCAGTACCCGGGGACTAGCGGGAACAGATACGCAGTATTTT. Its protein product is CASTRGLAGTDTQYF. The chain links TRBV6-5 to TRBJ2-3; TRBD2 matches 13 bases. The junction had 6 bases not matched to a gene; V was cut back by 9 bases and J by 3 bases. Germline lookup yields CDR1 MNHEY and CDR2 SVGAGI. The CDR3 has 15 amino acids.

This clone has only one observation. V and J are TRBV6-2 or TRBV6-3 and TRBJ1-1; 7 positions match TRBD1. Trimming at V came to 1 base and at J to 4 bases, leaving 12 bases not matched to a gene. The CDR3 covers 17 residues. Germline CDR1 MNHEY, CDR2 SVGEGT. Here the CDR3 reads CASSYFRQGFLGTEAFF. CDR3 coding DNA: TGTGCCAGCAGTTACTTCCGACAGGGTTTCCTTGGCACTGAAGCTTTCTTT.

This chain uses TRBV20-1 with TRBJ2-3, with 7 bases fitting TRBD1. Unmatched junction bases numbered 6, after V lost 3 bases and J lost 3 bases. The CDR3 is made up of 14 amino acids. Germline CDR1 DFQATT, CDR2 SNEGSKA (reference sequence). CDR3 nucleotide sequence: TGCAGTGCTAGTCGACAGGGTGGGACAGATACGCAGTATTTT. Its protein is CSASRQGGTDTQYF.

The CDR3 reads CASSGSIWAFSYNEQFF. The CDR3 bases are TGTGCCAGCAGCGGGAGTATTTGGGCATTCTCCTACAATGAGCAGTTCTTC. J is TRBJ2-1 and V is TRBV7-9; D is perhaps TRBD2 (5 bases). CDR3 length: 17 residues. The V gene lost 5 bases and the J gene lost 0 bases, with 17 bases spanning the gap. CDR1 is SEHNR and CDR2 is FQNEAQ in the germline V gene (reference sequence).

The chain recombines TRBV12-3 or TRBV12-4 with TRBJ2-7; D unclear. The CDR3 loop spans 12 amino acids. Trimming took off 2 bases at V and 7 bases at J, with 9 bases between the two ends. The CDR3 region is CASSLSEQEQYF. CDR3 sequence (DNA): TGTGCCAGCAGTTTATCAGAACAGGAGCAGTACTTC.

The V and J genes are TRBV7-8 and TRBJ2-2, with 12 bases that match TRBD2. Germline loops: CDR1 SGHVS, CDR2 FQNEAQ. The junction had 11 bases not matched to a gene; V was cut back by 5 bases and J by 4 bases. This CDR3 spans 18 amino acids. CDR3: CASSLYPSGGDLTGELFF. The CDR3 nucleotides are TGTGCCAGCAGCCTGTATCCTAGCGGGGGGGATCTCACCGGGGAGCTGTTTTTT.

The chain joins TRBV4-2 to TRBJ2-3; 10 bases align to TRBD2. Germline V lookup: CDR1 LGHNA, CDR2 YNFKEQ. The J segment lost 5 bases and the V segment lost 1 base, leaving 6 bases of the junction unmatched. The CDR3 length is 16 residues. In nucleotides, the CDR3 is TGTGCCAGCAGCCAAGTAAGCGGGGGGGCAATAGATACGCAGTATTTT. It yields the protein CASSQVSGGAIDTQYF.

V is TRBV19 and J is TRBJ2-2, with 16 bases lining up with TRBD2. Looked up from germline, CDR1 is LNHDA and CDR2 is SQIVND (reference sequence). The CDR3 extends over 17 amino acids. The ends lost 3 bases at V and 4 bases at J; junction bases unmatched: 2. CDR3 DNA sequence: TGTGCCAGTAGTATGGGACTAGCGGGGGGGCCCACCGGGGAGCTGTTTTTT. This codes for CASSMGLAGGPTGELFF.

V is TRBV30 and J is TRBJ1-6; D remains unclear. Germline-derived CDR1 and CDR2 are GTSNPN and SVGIG (reference sequence). This CDR3 region has 14 residues. Trimming removed 0 bases from V and 5 bases from J, with 8 bases in between. CDR3 bases: TGTGCCTGGAGTGTGTCACAGAATAATTCACCCCTCCACTTT. Translated, it gives CAWSVSQNNSPLHF.

The rearrangement uses TRBV2 and TRBJ1-2, with D maybe TRBD1 (6 bases). The CDR3 runs to 14 residues. Trimming left V 6 bases short and J 3 bases short, with 14 bases between. From germline, CDR1 is SNHLY and CDR2 FYNNEI. The chain's CDR3 is CASRRRQADYGYTF. The CDR3 DNA follows: TGTGCCAGCAGACGAAGACAGGCCGACTATGGCTACACCTTC.

The chain recombines TRBV25-1 with TRBJ2-3; maybe TRBD1 (6 bases). V was shortened by 6 bases and J by 0 bases, with 13 bases between the two germline ends. The germline CDR1 and CDR2 sequences are MGHDK and SYGVNS. The CDR3 has 15 residues. Here the CDR3 reads CASSAQGHSTDTQYF. As DNA, the CDR3 is TGTGCCAGCAGCGCTCAGGGACACAGCACAGATACGCAGTATTTT.

The rearrangement joins TRBV11-2 to TRBJ2-2, with TRBD1 matching 10 bases. The CDR3 spans 16 residues. Germline V lookup: CDR1 SGHAT, CDR2 FQNNGV. The trim removed 6 bases at V and 4 bases at J, leaving 8 bases unmatched. This CDR3 reads CASSYGQGVSTGELFF. CDR3 nucleotide sequence: TGTGCCAGCAGTTATGGACAGGGGGTGAGCACCGGGGAGCTGTTTTTT.

CDR3 bases: TGTGCCAGCAGCCCCCGACAGGGAATAGCTTTCTTT. Translation: CASSPRQGIAFF. This rearrangement joins TRBV7-3 to TRBJ1-1; 7 nucleotides align to TRBD1. This CDR3 spans 12 amino acids. V was clipped by 5 bases and J by 10 bases; unmatched bases: 7. Germline values: CDR1 SGHTA, CDR2 FQGTGA.

The count of this clone is one. The gene calls are TRBV19 and TRBJ1-2; 7 nucleotides match TRBD1. CDR3 length: 15 amino acids. The germline V gene encodes CDR1 LNHDA and CDR2 SQIVND (reference sequence). The trim removed 4 bases at V and 3 bases at J, leaving 8 bases unmatched. The CDR3 protein is CASSTEWTGYYGYTF. CDR3 bases: TGTGCCAGTAGTACCGAATGGACAGGATACTATGGCTACACCTTC. The variable domain in full, with the rest retrieved from reference TRBV19 and TRBJ1-2, is DGGITQSPKYLFRKEGQNVTLSCEQNLNHDAMYWYRQDPGQGLRLIYYSQIVNDFQKGDIAEGYSVSREKKESFPLTVTSAQKNPTAFYLCASSTEWTGYYGYTFGSGTRLTVV.

This sequence joins TRBV7-2 and TRBJ2-3, with 7 bases identical to TRBD1. Germline CDR1 is SGHTA and CDR2 is FQGNSA. There are 15 residues in the CDR3. V shed 5 bases and J 3 bases; nucleotides not matched to a gene: 8. This chain's CDR3 is CASSQQGIGTDTQYF. CDR3 in DNA: TGTGCCAGCAGCCAACAGGGGATTGGAACAGATACGCAGTATTTT.

The V call is TRBV30, the J call TRBJ1-4, with unresolved D. The CDR3 has 18 amino acids. V was pared by 4 bases and J by 3 bases, with 24 bases between. CDR1 is GTSNPN, CDR2 SVGIG, per germline (reference sequence). DNA of the CDR3: TGTGCCTGGAAGAGTGGGAGGGCACCACGGCATCCTAATGAAAAACTGTTTTTT. Protein: CAWKSGRAPRHPNEKLFF.

The chain employs TRBV27 and TRBJ2-7, with 10 bases that match TRBD1. Germline trimming cut 3 bases from V and 2 bases from J; bases unmatched to any gene: 7. The CDR3 consists of 16 residues. Looked up from germline, CDR1 is MNHEY and CDR2 is SMNVEV (reference sequence). DNA for the CDR3: TGTGCCAGCAGTTTGGTAGGGGACAGGGGACCCTACGAGCAGTACTTC. It encodes CASSLVGDRGPYEQYF.

This clone has more than one count but fewer than ten. The J gene is TRBJ1-6, the V gene TRBV30; 7 bases are a match to TRBD1. This CDR3 region has 13 residues. V trimming: 7 bases; J trimming: 5 bases; junction bases outside the gene matches: 5. From germline, CDR1 is GTSNPN and CDR2 SVGIG (reference sequence). The CDR3 loop reads CAYAQGHNSPLHF. In DNA, the CDR3 is TGTGCCTACGCACAGGGGCATAATTCACCCCTCCACTTT.